This T cell receptor (beta chain) is drawn from a study of blood T cell repertoires in COVID-19. The overall study: The United States, Italy and Spain provided the acute and convalescent COVID-19 samples.

Profiled with immunoSEQ multiplex PCR; TCRdb holds only in-frame clones, not every one. This sample yields about 440,000 clones, of which about nine tenths are seen a single time; under 0.7% belongs to the top ten. This CDR3 has 12 residues. Germline CDR1 reads SNHLY; CDR2 reads FYNNEI. Trimming at V came to 8 bases and at J to 9 bases, leaving 6 bases not matched to a gene. The participants were between roughly 18 and 90 years old and came from some 23 US areas. The sample comprised PBMCs or T cells enriched from blood (not recorded which). This receptor was taken from a man aged 18 to 30 who had recovered from COVID-19. The chain is built from TRBV2 and TRBJ2-1; 8 nucleotides line up with TRBD1. The chain's CDR3 is CASVRGTGEQFF. Written as DNA, the CDR3 is TGTGCCAGCGTCAGGGGGACAGGTGAGCAGTTCTTC. The full variable domain, its missing parts supplied by reference TRBV2 and TRBJ2-1, is EPEVTQTPSHQVTQMGQEVILRCVPISNHLYFYWYRQILGQKVEFLVSFYNNEISEKSEIFDDQFSVERPDGSNFTLKIRSTKLEDSAMYFCASVRGTGEQFFGPGTRLTVL.